This entry concerns a single T cell receptor (beta chain). What this receptor recognizes is not known. No base quality values were provided; no much bigger clone lies one nucleotide off. TCRbeta CDR3 regions were amplified from genomic DNA using the immunoSEQ Assay, a bias-controlled multiplex PCR. In the source study's methods: The number of nucleated cells in each sample was estimated from the amplification of reference gene primers within the assay. Sequence reads were collapsed and filtered to measure the absolute abundance of every unique TCRbeta CDR3 rearrangement. For each sample, productive Simpson clonality was calculated as the square root of Simpson's diversity index across productive rearrangements. TCRdb's version of the immuneACCESS table is confined to in-frame rearrangements and falls short of the full clone set. An unresolved V gene accounts for under half of the shortfall where checked; the remainder is of unknown origin. That table is the source of V, J and clone size, and D and trimming were worked out from the DNA. This sample is represented by fewer than 500,000 clones; about 90% of them were singletons. The ten top clones hold 0.7% of the sample.

V is shortened by 0 bases, J by 6 bases, and the region joining them spans 8 bases. According to the germline V gene (reference sequence), CDR1 reads MNHEY and CDR2 reads SMNVEV. Its CDR3 holds 13 amino acids, cysteine through phenylalanine. Solely the CDR3 DNA is kept, with 39 bases framed from the first base. This sample is drawn from a study of blood T cell repertoires in COVID-19 (dated by TCRdb to about 2020). Describing the broader study: Samples covering the acute and convalescent phases of COVID-19 were provided by collaborators in the United States, Italy and Spain. The material from the prospective study consisted of cDNA or gDNA derived from T cells, B-cell-depleted T cells, or PBMCs. Deeply sampled blood TCRbeta repertoires from subjects exposed to, actively infected with, or recovered from COVID-19 were included in the dataset. The repertoires were released in a freely available public database meant as a resource for research on the immune response to SARS-CoV-2. Samples came from the ongoing ImmuneRACE study (first 160 participants) plus 1,254 subjects from 6 global collaborators. A de-identified subject ID, COVID-19 status, age in years and sex were almost always included in the sample metadata. Where available, HLA class I and class II types were taken from metadata supplied by the sample provider and were not determined by assay-based typing. Overall study results and their limits: The quantity of clinical and demographic metadata differed by source and by participant and was supplied without curation.

Participants in the prospective study were enrolled through a virtual design, were aged roughly 18 to 100 years, and lived in 24 United States geographic areas. In the prospective study, cohorts were assigned on the basis of participant-reported clinical history obtained from a screening survey and a study questionnaire. ImmuneRACE Cohort 3 recovered participants were defined by two consecutive negative NP/OP PCR tests, healthcare professional clearance, or symptom resolution. Mobile phlebotomists in the prospective study collected whole blood, serum and a nasopharyngeal or oropharyngeal swab from every participant. Additional blood draws and questionnaires over an approximately two-month period could optionally be provided by prospective study participants. Before DNA extraction, prospective study blood samples were shipped either frozen or at room temperature.

The sample was PBMCs or T cells enriched from blood (not recorded which). The rearrangement joined TRBV27 to TRBJ1-2; the D gene assignment is ambiguous. This sequence was found in a woman aged 18-30 years who had recovered from COVID-19. CDR3 protein: CASSLSGVHGYTF. The DNA reads as follows: TGTGCCAGCAGTTTATCGGGCGTACATGGCTACACCTTC.